This TCR beta chain came from a study of blood T cell repertoires in COVID-19. Study overall: From T cells, B-cell-depleted T cells, or PBMCs came the material, which was cDNA or gDNA.

Original methodology: Using reference gene primer amplification, nucleated cell counts were estimated. This table comes from immunoSEQ multiplex PCR, and its TCRdb copy is limited to in-frame clones, with some not included. The V and J calls and the clone size are those of that table, but D and trimming were determined from the DNA. The repertoire holds around 100,000 clones, with about 81% as singletons. The CDR3 loop spans 15 amino acids. The V gene end was trimmed by 8 bases and the J gene end by 6 bases; junction bases not matched to a gene: 9. Germline CDR1 and CDR2: LGHDT and YNNKEL (reference sequence).

This receptor was obtained from a woman in her fifties or sixties with acute or convalescent COVID-19. V is TRBV3-1 (or the pseudogene TRBV3-2) and J is TRBJ1-4, with TRBD1 identical over 10 bases. The specimen was peripheral blood. The CDR3 DNA is TGTGCCAGCCAACCGGCCGGGACAGGGGATGAAAAACTGTTTTTT. This translates into CASQPAGTGDEKLFF.